This is a list of T cell receptor beta chains from one sample in a study of T cell responses to AZD1222 COVID-19 vaccine. Profiled with immunoSEQ multiplex PCR; TCRdb holds only in-frame clones, not every one. The sample yields more than 90,000 clones, about nine tenths seen once. Specimen: peripheral blood, collected 28 days after the second AZD1222 dose. These receptors came from an adult who received the AZD1222 COVID-19 vaccine. Each CDR3 is given with its conserved first and last residue. A D gene is named only where the DNA matches it firmly. Clone size is shown for a subset of rows, as once, few, many or a class of expanded clone.

J	D	V	size	CDR3	DNA
TRBJ1-4	-	TRBV6-2/TRBV6-3	-	CASSYPLANIPRHEKLFF	TGTGCCAGCAGTTACCCACTAGCTAACATTCCTCGCCATGAAAAACTGTTTTTT
TRBJ1-2	-	TRBV6-1	-	CASSEPYHGYTF	TGTGCCAGCAGTGAACCCTACCATGGCTACACCTTC
TRBJ1-4	TRBD1	TRBV2	once	CASEETGKEKLFF	TGTGCCAGCGAGGAGACAGGGAAAGAAAAACTGTTTTTT
TRBJ1-1	-	TRBV3-1/TRBV3-2	-	CASSQEDRNTEAFF	TGTGCCAGCAGCCAAGAGGACAGGAACACTGAAGCTTTCTTT
TRBJ2-1	-	TRBV25-1	-	CASSDKIGTMRDEQFF	TGTGCCAGCAGTGATAAAATTGGGACAATGCGGGATGAGCAGTTCTTC
TRBJ2-2	TRBD2	TRBV3-1/TRBV3-2	-	CASSHPGLAGSKGELFF	TGTGCCAGCAGCCATCCGGGACTAGCGGGATCCAAGGGGGAGCTGTTTTTT
TRBJ1-1	-	TRBV29-1	-	CSVSEVFNTEAFF	TGCAGCGTTAGTGAAGTTTTCAACACTGAAGCTTTCTTT
TRBJ2-7	TRBD1	TRBV3-1/TRBV3-2	once	CATHPGTGGHEQYF	TGTGCCACGCATCCCGGGACAGGGGGCCACGAGCAGTACTTC
TRBJ2-3	-	TRBV5-1	-	CASSSASTDTQYF	TGCGCCAGCAGCAGTGCTAGCACAGATACGCAGTATTTT
TRBJ2-2	TRBD2	TRBV24-1	-	CATSDTGTSAPGELFF	TGTGCCACCAGTGATACCGGGACTAGTGCCCCCGGGGAGCTGTTTTTT
TRBJ1-3	TRBD1	TRBV6-5	-	CASNGDRAGNTIYF	TGTGCCAGCAACGGCGACAGGGCTGGAAACACCATATATTTT
TRBJ1-2	TRBD1	TRBV7-9	-	CASSPGQIYGYTF	TGTGCCAGCAGCCCGGGACAGATCTATGGCTACACCTTC
TRBJ2-1	-	TRBV5-4	-	CASSPKAGFNEQFF	TGTGCCAGCAGCCCTAAGGCGGGTTTCAATGAGCAGTTCTTC
TRBJ2-7	-	TRBV3-1/TRBV3-2	-	CASSHRDTYEQYF	TGTGCCAGCAGCCATCGGGACACTTACGAGCAGTACTTC
TRBJ2-2	-	TRBV30	-	CAWSWGLNTGELFF	TGTGCCTGGAGTTGGGGTTTGAACACCGGGGAGCTGTTTTTT
TRBJ2-7	-	TRBV18	once	CASSPAVGRDEQYF	TGTGCCAGCTCACCGGCGGTGGGCAGGGACGAGCAGTACTTC
TRBJ2-5	-	TRBV19	few	CASSMWGPETQYF	TGTGCCAGTAGTATGTGGGGGCCTGAGACCCAGTACTTC
TRBJ1-5	-	TRBV7-8	-	CASSLALGGRQPQHF	TGTGCCAGCAGCTTAGCTCTGGGGGGCCGGCAGCCCCAGCATTTT
TRBJ1-5	-	TRBV30	-	CAWSLQTGNQPQHF	TGTGCCTGGAGTCTCCAGACAGGCAATCAGCCCCAGCATTTT
TRBJ2-5	TRBD2	TRBV3-1/TRBV3-2	-	CASSQPTTSGQETQYF	TGTGCCAGCAGCCAACCCACGACTAGCGGCCAAGAGACCCAGTACTTC